This TCR beta chain was documented in a study of blood T cell repertoires in COVID-19. Study at large: Both acute and convalescent COVID-19 samples were obtained from the United States, Italy and Spain. T cells, B-cell-depleted T cells, or PBMCs supplied cDNA or gDNA.

Authors' data handling: Reference gene primers were amplified, and this amplification served to estimate nucleated cell counts. Here immunoSEQ multiplex PCR was the method, and the copy in TCRdb shows in-frame clones only, minus some. V and J calls and clone size come straight from that table; D and trimming were deduced from the DNA. This sample carries fewer than 200,000 clones, approximately 74% of them seen once, and the ten largest clones take around 3%. From germline, CDR1 is SGHAT and CDR2 FQNNGV. The ends lost 4 bases at V and 6 bases at J; junction bases unmatched: 12. There are 15 residues in the CDR3.

The clonotype originates from a woman older than 75 with acute or convalescent COVID-19. The sample comprised peripheral blood. V usage is TRBV11-2 and J usage is TRBJ2-7; 7 bases map to TRBD2. This CDR3 reads CASSYRLARGLEQYF. CDR3 in DNA: TGTGCCAGCAGCTACCGACTAGCAAGGGGACTCGAGCAGTACTTC.